The 26 T cell receptor beta chains listed next were all sequenced from one sample in a study of T-cell reconstitution after alpha-beta-depleted transplantation in children. Preparing the TCRbeta library involved the use of unique molecular identifiers. TCRdb recomputed calls from the PCR reads with MiXCR, one row per CDR3 protein. The table has under 850,000 distinct CDR3 sequences, roughly 14% seen once. The source material was PBMCs, sampled before TCRalphabeta/CD19-depleted stem cell transplant. The source of these receptors is a girl aged 2-10 years with congenital amegakaryocytic thrombocytopenia, due to receive a stem cell transplant.

This clonotype was counted a few times. The CDR3 DNA sequence: TGTGCCAGCAGCCTTAGCGGAAGCAGGGGGCGCAGGAGCAATCAGCCCCAGCATTTT. Its translation: CASSLSGSRGRRSNQPQHF. The J gene is TRBJ1-5, the V gene TRBV7-6; 8 nucleotides align to TRBD1. V shed 5 bases and J 1 base; nucleotides not matched to a gene: 16. This CDR3 region has 19 residues. Germline lookup yields CDR1 SGHVS and CDR2 FNYEAQ.

This clonotype came up many times. The chain links TRBV12-3 or TRBV12-4 to TRBJ2-1; 11 bases are a match to TRBD2. Trimming removed 6 bases from V and 0 bases from J; junction bases left unmatched: 4. This CDR3 has 16 residues. The CDR3 nucleotides read TGTGCCAGCAGGCCGGGACTAGCGGACTCCTACAATGAGCAGTTCTTC. This sequence encodes CASRPGLADSYNEQFF.

This clonotype appeared many times. The gene calls are TRBV27 and TRBJ2-1, with 12 bases lining up with TRBD2. This CDR3 contains 16 residues. Germline CDR1 MNHEY, CDR2 SMNVEV (reference sequence). The V gene end was trimmed by 6 bases and the J gene end by 6 bases; junction bases not matched to a gene: 9. The CDR3 loop is CASSVWLAGGLNEQFF. CDR3 DNA: TGTGCCAGCAGCGTGTGGCTAGCGGGAGGGCTCAATGAGCAGTTCTTC.

This clonotype appeared many times. Compared with germline, one end of the junction differs, possibly owing to a read error. The chain links TRBV20-1 to TRBJ1-3; 7 nucleotides match TRBD1. This CDR3 has 14 amino acids. Germline lookup yields CDR1 DFQATT and CDR2 SNEGSKA (reference sequence). In nucleotides, the CDR3 is TGCAGCGCTACACAGGGGACCGGTGGAAACACCATATATTTT. This encodes CSATQGTGGNTIYF.

This clonotype has just a few counts. The gene calls are TRBV7-9 and TRBJ2-3; D possibly matches TRBD1 or TRBD2 (5 bases each). The V and J ends lost 5 bases and 2 bases respectively, with 11 bases between them. CDR3 length: 14 amino acids. In germline, CDR1 is SEHNR, CDR2 FQNEAQ (reference sequence). The CDR3 nucleotides read TGTGCCAGCAGCAAGCAGGGACCCACAGATACGCAGTATTTT. It translates to CASSKQGPTDTQYF. Full variable domain (outside the CDR3, taken from reference TRBV7-9 and TRBJ2-3): DTGVSQNPRHKITKRGQNVTFRCDPISEHNRLYWYRQTLGQGPEFLTYFQNEAQLEKSRLLSDRFSAERPKGSFSTLEIQRTEQGDSAMYLCASSKQGPTDTQYFGPGTRLTVL.

The V call is TRBV12-3 or TRBV12-4, the J call TRBJ2-2, with 12 bases lining up with TRBD2. The CDR3 contains 17 residues. V lost 7 bases and J lost 2; bases outside the gene matches: 8. CDR3 sequence (DNA): TGTGCCAGCACCATACTAGCGGGAGGATATAACACCGGGGAGCTGTTTTTT. As protein: CASTILAGGYNTGELFF.

About this clonotype: A much larger clonotype is one base distant, so this may be a read error. The chain is built from TRBV10-3 and TRBJ2-1, with 13 bases identical to TRBD2. Germline V gene sequence: CDR1 ENHRY, CDR2 SYGVKD. CDR3 size: 15 residues. The CDR3 sequence is CAISLTSGRGDEEFF. DNA for the CDR3: TGTGCCATCAGCTTAACTAGCGGGAGGGGCGATGAGGAGTTCTTC.

This clonotype was picked up many times. The V gene is TRBV4-1, the J gene TRBJ1-5, with D uncertain. Trimming cost V 6 bases and J 3 bases, with 12 bases left between them. There are 14 residues in the CDR3. Per the germline V gene, CDR1 is MGHRA and CDR2 is YSYEKL. CDR3 DNA sequence: TGCGCCAGCAGTTCGATGCGGGCCAATCAGCCCCAGCATTTT. Protein sequence: CASSSMRANQPQHF.

The DNA for the CDR3 is TGTGCCAGCAGCTTTTTGGGGCGGGATGAGCAGTTCTTC. Translation: CASSFLGRDEQFF. The chain links TRBV7-8 to TRBJ2-1; either TRBD1 or TRBD2 may supply D (5 bases each). The CDR3 totals 13 residues. Between the trimmed V and J ends, which lost 3 bases and 8 bases, there was a span of 11 bases. Per germline, CDR1 SGHVS and CDR2 FQNEAQ. The full variable domain, with the rest looked up from reference TRBV7-8 and TRBJ2-1, is GAGVSQSPRYKVAKRGQDVALRCDPISGHVSLFWYQQALGQGPEFLTYFQNEAQLDKSGLPSDRFFAERPEGSVSTLKIQRTQQEDSAVYLCASSFLGRDEQFFGPGTRLTVL.

This clonotype was seen at least ten times. The chain couples TRBV6-1 to TRBJ1-3, with a tentative D call TRBD1 (5 bases). The CDR3 spans 16 residues. Germline values: CDR1 MNHNS, CDR2 SASEGT. V was pared by 6 bases and J by 2 bases, with 17 bases between. The CDR3 DNA reads as TGTGCCAGCAGGAGTTTTTCGGGACTGACTGGAAACACCATATATTTT. It yields the protein CASRSFSGLTGNTIYF.

The chain uses TRBV11-3 and TRBJ1-1; D gene unclear. CDR3 length equals 13 residues. In germline, CDR1 is SGHNT, CDR2 YENEEA. Between the trimmed V and J ends, which lost 0 bases and 3 bases, there was a span of 5 bases. The CDR3 DNA follows: TGTGCCAGCAGCTTAGAACAGTACACTGAAGCTTTCTTT. Translated: CASSLEQYTEAFF.

The chain links TRBV20-1 to TRBJ1-4; D unclear. Germline V gene data show CDR1 as DFQATT and CDR2 as SNEGSKA (reference sequence). V was shortened by 4 bases and J by 8 bases, with 14 bases between the two germline ends. The CDR3 covers 13 residues. The CDR3 here is CSATMDGEEKLFF. CDR3 nucleotide sequence: TGCAGTGCTACCATGGACGGAGAGGAAAAACTGTTTTTT.

The chain recombines TRBV27 with TRBJ1-2; 7 nucleotides match TRBD1. After removal of 0 bases from V and 7 bases from J, the junction contained 14 bases not matched to a gene. Per germline, CDR1 MNHEY and CDR2 SMNVEV (reference sequence). This CDR3 has 17 amino acids. The CDR3 region is CASSLSPPTGPIIGYTF. CDR3 in DNA: TGTGCCAGCAGTTTATCCCCCCCGACAGGGCCAATCATTGGCTACACCTTC.

This clonotype was seen a few times. The chain recombines TRBV7-6 with TRBJ2-3; 8 nucleotides agree with TRBD2. Trimming cost V 5 bases and J 1 base; bases outside gene matches: 5. Germline loops: CDR1 SGHVS, CDR2 FNYEAQ. There are 15 residues in the CDR3. The CDR3 protein is CASSPGTRGTDTQYF. The CDR3 region has the DNA TGTGCCAGCAGCCCCGGGACTAGGGGCACAGATACGCAGTATTTT.

This clonotype has at least ten counts. V usage is TRBV27 and J usage is TRBJ2-3, with 9 bases lining up with TRBD2. V lost 3 bases to trimming and J lost 9 bases; unmatched junction nucleotides: 7. CDR1 is MNHEY and CDR2 is SMNVEV in the germline V gene (reference sequence). The CDR3 extends over 14 amino acids. DNA of the CDR3: TGTGCCAGCAGTTTTACCATAGCGGGAGTGACGCAGTATTTT. Its translation is CASSFTIAGVTQYF.

The CDR3 region is CASSPLPTGSSNYGYTF. CDR3 in DNA: TGTGCCAGCTCACCACTACCTACAGGGTCCTCTAACTATGGCTACACCTTC. The chain recombines TRBV18 with TRBJ1-2, with a tentative D call TRBD1 (6 bases). Germline lookup yields CDR1 KGHSH and CDR2 LQKENI. Trimming took off 1 base at V and 0 bases at J, with 15 bases between the two ends. The CDR3 contains 17 residues.

V usage is TRBV11-2 and J usage is TRBJ2-7; the D is unclear. V was clipped by 5 bases and J by 4 bases, with 18 bases between them. From germline, CDR1 is SGHAT and CDR2 FQNNGV. This CDR3 is built from 15 residues. CDR3: CASSQEPLGIYEQYF. The CDR3 DNA sequence: TGTGCCAGCAGCCAAGAACCCCTGGGGATTTACGAGCAGTACTTC.

This clonotype turned up a few times. This sequence joins TRBV20-1 and TRBJ2-1; TRBD2 aligns across 8 bases. V shed 1 base, J shed 6 bases, and the junction held 2 bases outside the gene matches. The germline V gene has CDR1 DFQATT and CDR2 SNEGSKA (reference sequence). The CDR3 loop spans 13 amino acids. CDR3 in DNA: TGCAGTGCTAGAGTAAGCGGGGGCAATGAGCAGTTCTTC. Translation gives CSARVSGGNEQFF.

The J gene is TRBJ1-1, the V gene TRBV5-1, with TRBD1 identical over 8 bases. J gave up 0 bases and V 5 bases, and 6 bases lay outside the gene matches. The CDR3 is made up of 15 amino acids. Germline CDR1 and CDR2: SGHRS and YFSETQ. The CDR3 bases are TGCGCCAGCAGGGTAGTGACAGGGGTGAACACTGAAGCTTTCTTT. This gives the protein CASRVVTGVNTEAFF.

This clonotype has more than one count but fewer than ten. The CDR3 DNA sequence: TGTGCCAGCAGGAAGGGACTAGCGGATAACAATGAGCAGTTCTTC. The encoded protein is CASRKGLADNNEQFF. The chain is built from TRBV7-9 and TRBJ2-1; 11 bases fit TRBD2. Per germline, CDR1 SEHNR and CDR2 FQNEAQ (reference sequence). The CDR3 sequence is 15 residues long. V lost 6 bases to trimming and J lost 5 bases; unmatched junction nucleotides: 6.

The chain uses TRBV12-3 or TRBV12-4 and TRBJ2-7; 7 bases match TRBD1. This CDR3 spans 14 amino acids. V lost 11 bases to trimming and J lost 2 bases; unmatched junction nucleotides: 12. The CDR3 nucleotides are TGTGCCGGCGCATCCGGGACAGCACCCTACGAGCAGTACTTC. This codes for CAGASGTAPYEQYF.

In its sample, this clonotype was seen many times. The chain joins TRBV7-9 to TRBJ2-3; no definite D call. V gave up 8 bases and J gave up 1 base, with 13 bases separating them. Per the germline V gene, CDR1 is SEHNR and CDR2 is FQNEAQ (reference sequence). This CDR3 is 14 amino acids long. As DNA, the CDR3 is TGTGCCAGCCTCCAAGCAGCTGGCACAGATACGCAGTATTTT. The encoded protein is CASLQAAGTDTQYF.

The chain uses TRBV7-8 and TRBJ2-3; TRBD2 agrees at 8 bases. Trimming removed 11 bases from V and 3 bases from J; junction bases left unmatched: 16. The germline V gene has CDR1 SGHVS and CDR2 FQNEAQ. This CDR3 has 16 amino acids. The DNA of the CDR3 is TGTGCCTCCGGGAGGGGGATGCCAATTAATACAGATACGCAGTATTTT. This encodes CASGRGMPINTDTQYF.

This clonotype showed up many times. The V gene is TRBV20-1, the J gene TRBJ1-6; D is unresolved. CDR3 length: 18 residues. Germline V gene lookup returns CDR1 DFQATT and CDR2 SNEGSKA (reference sequence). V lost 0 bases, J lost 9 bases, and 24 bases lay in between. The CDR3 nucleotides read TGCAGTGCTAGAGATGGCACACGGGTTGGAAGAGGAATTTCACCCCTCCACTTT. Amino acids: CSARDGTRVGRGISPLHF.

As to this clonotype: Mismatch with germline at one junction end may stem from a read error. V usage is TRBV5-1 and J usage is TRBJ2-1, with TRBD2 as a possible D gene (6 bases). Germline V gene sequence: CDR1 SGHRS, CDR2 YFSETQ. The CDR3 spans 10 residues. The CDR3 loop is CASRGGNTYF. CDR3 DNA: TGCGCCAGCAGGGGCGGGAATACTTACTTC.

This clonotype was found a few times. The CDR3 DNA sequence: TGTGCCAGCAGTTCACAGGGATCTTTACCTAACTATGGCTACACCTTC. This encodes CASSSQGSLPNYGYTF. The rearrangement joins TRBV6-5 to TRBJ1-2, with D perhaps TRBD1 (6 bases). Germline assignment: CDR1 MNHEY and CDR2 SVGAGI. The CDR3 is 16 amino acids. Deletions cut 4 bases from V and 0 bases from J, with 15 bases between.